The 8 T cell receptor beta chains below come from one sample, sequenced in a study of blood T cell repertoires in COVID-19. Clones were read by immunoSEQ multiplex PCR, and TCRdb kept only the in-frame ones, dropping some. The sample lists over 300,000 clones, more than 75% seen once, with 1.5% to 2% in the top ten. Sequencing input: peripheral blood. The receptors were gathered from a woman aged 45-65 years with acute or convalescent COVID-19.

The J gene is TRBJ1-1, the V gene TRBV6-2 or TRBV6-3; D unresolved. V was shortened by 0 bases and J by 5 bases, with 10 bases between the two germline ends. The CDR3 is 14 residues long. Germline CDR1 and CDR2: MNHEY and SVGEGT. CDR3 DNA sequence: TGTGCCAGCAGTTACTCGAGCGGCTGGACTGAAGCTTTCTTT. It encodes CASSYSSGWTEAFF.

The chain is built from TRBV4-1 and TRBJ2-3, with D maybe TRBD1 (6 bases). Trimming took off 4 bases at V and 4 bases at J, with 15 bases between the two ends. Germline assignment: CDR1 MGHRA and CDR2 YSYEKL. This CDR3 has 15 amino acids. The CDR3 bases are TGCGCCAGCAGCCCCCAGGGGATGGAGGCAGATACGCAGTATTTT. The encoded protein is CASSPQGMEADTQYF.

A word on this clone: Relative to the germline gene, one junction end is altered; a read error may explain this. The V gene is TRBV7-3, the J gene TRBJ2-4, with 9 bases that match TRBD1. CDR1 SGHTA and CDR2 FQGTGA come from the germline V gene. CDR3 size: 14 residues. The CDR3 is CASSSTPGQGANHF. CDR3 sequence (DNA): TGTGCCAGCAGCTCAACCCCGGGACAGGGCGCTAATCACTTC. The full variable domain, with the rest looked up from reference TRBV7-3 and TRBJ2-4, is GAGVSQTPSNKVTEKGKYVELRCDPISGHTALYWYRQSLGQGPEFLIYFQGTGAADDSGLPNDRFFAVRPEGSVSTLKIQRTERGDSAVYLCASSSTPGQGANHFGAGTRLSVL.

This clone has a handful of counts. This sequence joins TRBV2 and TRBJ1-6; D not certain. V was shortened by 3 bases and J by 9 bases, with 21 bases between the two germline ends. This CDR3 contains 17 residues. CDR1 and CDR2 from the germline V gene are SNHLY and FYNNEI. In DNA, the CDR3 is TGTGCCAGCAGTGACCGAGCCCCTGGCGGGATAGGTTCACCCCTCCACTTT. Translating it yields CASSDRAPGGIGSPLHF.

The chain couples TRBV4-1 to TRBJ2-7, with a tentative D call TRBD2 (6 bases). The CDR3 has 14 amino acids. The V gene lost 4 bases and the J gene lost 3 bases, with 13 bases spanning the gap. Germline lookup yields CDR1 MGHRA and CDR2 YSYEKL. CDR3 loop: CASSLYLANYEQYF. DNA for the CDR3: TGCGCCAGCAGCCTCTACCTAGCGAACTACGAGCAGTACTTC.

CDR3 in amino acids: CAISGTGGGGELFF. The DNA for the CDR3 is TGTGCCATCAGTGGGACAGGGGGCGGCGGGGAGCTGTTTTTT. J is TRBJ2-2 and V is TRBV10-3; 11 bases are a match to TRBD1. CDR3 length: 14 amino acids. Losses at the gene ends were 4 bases for V and 7 bases for J; bases not matched to a gene: 2. CDR1 ENHRY and CDR2 SYGVKD come from the germline V gene.

The CDR3 coding sequence is TGTGCCAGCAGTCCTCAGGGGGCCCCGAGCTATGGCTACACCTTC. This encodes CASSPQGAPSYGYTF. The chain recombines TRBV27 with TRBJ1-2, with 8 bases aligning to TRBD1. The CDR3 is 15 residues long. Germline V gene lookup returns CDR1 MNHEY and CDR2 SMNVEV (reference sequence). Trimming cost V 5 bases and J 4 bases; bases outside gene matches: 9.

CDR3 in amino acids: CSVEEGRGATYNEQFF. The CDR3 DNA sequence: TGCAGCGTTGAAGAAGGAAGGGGCGCGACGTACAATGAGCAGTTCTTC. The V and J genes are TRBV29-1 and TRBJ2-1; a weak D match, TRBD1 (5 bases). With 0 bases removed from V and 4 bases from J, the gap between germline ends came to 16 bases. The CDR3 consists of 16 residues. In germline, CDR1 is SQVTM, CDR2 ANQGSEA.